Below, 3 T cell receptor beta chains from the same sample are listed, as sequenced in a study of T cell responses to AZD1222 COVID-19 vaccine. Produced via immunoSEQ multiplex PCR; TCRdb's table is partial and in-frame only. The table lists more than 110,000 clones, approximately 91% of them singletons. The material was peripheral blood, obtained on day 0 of AZD1222 vaccination. Source of these receptors: an adult in good health.

The chain couples TRBV10-3 to TRBJ2-6; possible D gene TRBD1, 6 bases. From germline, CDR1 is ENHRY and CDR2 SYGVKD. Trimming removed 3 bases from V and 2 bases from J, with 17 bases in between. The length of the CDR3 is 18 residues. The CDR3 sequence: CAISDLVRAGAGANVLTF. Written as DNA, the CDR3 is TGTGCCATCAGTGATCTAGTAAGAGCAGGGGCTGGGGCCAACGTCCTGACTTTC.

The chain joins TRBV4-2 to TRBJ2-3; D gene unclear. V was trimmed by 1 base and J by 0 bases, leaving 20 bases between them. The CDR3 covers 19 residues. CDR1 is LGHNA and CDR2 is YNFKEQ in the germline V gene. CDR3: CASSQVETPEYSSTDTQYF. The CDR3 DNA reads as TGTGCCAGCAGCCAAGTGGAGACTCCAGAGTACTCTAGCACAGATACGCAGTATTTT.

This clone turned up a few times. This chain uses TRBV14 with TRBJ1-1; 7 positions agree with TRBD1. Germline CDR1 is SGHDN and CDR2 is FVKESK. V lost 4 bases to trimming and J lost 7 bases; unmatched junction nucleotides: 6. The CDR3 is 13 amino acids. CDR3 protein: CASSPDRVVEAFF. The CDR3 DNA is TGTGCCAGCAGCCCAGACAGGGTAGTTGAAGCTTTCTTT. Using reference TRBV14 and TRBJ1-1 for the parts outside the CDR3, the full variable domain is EAGVTQFPSHSVIEKGQTVTLRCDPISGHDNLYWYRRVMGKEIKFLLHFVKESKQDESGMPNNRFLAERTGGTYSTLKVQPAELEDSGVYFCASSPDRVVEAFFGQGTRLTVV.